Below, 26 T cell receptor beta chains from the same sample are listed, as sequenced in a study of blood T cell repertoires in COVID-19. Repertoires were generated with immunoSEQ multiplex PCR, while TCRdb's copy carries only in-frame clones and drops some. This table has roughly 230,000 clones, 70% to 90% appearing once. Sequencing input: peripheral blood. Receptor source: a human donor in a cohort sampled during active COVID-19.

The V gene is TRBV5-5, the J gene TRBJ1-1, with 8 bases matching TRBD1. V lost 0 bases to trimming and J lost 6 bases; unmatched junction nucleotides: 10. The germline CDR1 and CDR2 sequences are SGHKS and YYEKEE (reference sequence). The CDR3 has 16 amino acids. CDR3 sequence (DNA): TGTGCCAGCAGCTTGGGCCGCTACCAGGGGGCTTCTGAAGCTTTCTTT. Its protein product is CASSLGRYQGASEAFF. The whole variable domain, remainder taken from reference TRBV5-5 and TRBJ1-1, is DAGVTQSPTHLIKTRGQQVTLRCSPISGHKSVSWYQQVLGQGPQFIFQYYEKEERGRGNFPDRFSARQFPNYSSELNVNALLLGDSALYLCASSLGRYQGASEAFFGQGTRLTVV.

The chain employs TRBV28 and TRBJ1-4; D is unclear. Per germline, CDR1 MDHEN and CDR2 SYDVKM. V shed 3 bases and J shed 7 bases, with 15 bases lying between them. This CDR3 is built from 15 residues. The CDR3 is CASSFALGRSEKLFF. The CDR3 bases are TGTGCCAGCAGTTTCGCCTTAGGGAGAAGTGAAAAACTGTTTTTT.

The chain joins TRBV9 to TRBJ1-2; tentatively, D is TRBD1 (5 bases). Trimming cost V 0 bases and J 2 bases, with 11 bases left between them. From germline, CDR1 is SGDLS and CDR2 YYNGEE. The CDR3 loop spans 15 amino acids. The CDR3 protein is CASSVVPGSNYGYTF. CDR3 bases: TGTGCCAGCAGCGTAGTCCCAGGGTCGAACTATGGCTACACCTTC.

V is TRBV2 and J is TRBJ1-2; perhaps TRBD1 as D (5 bases). V gave up 0 bases and J gave up 3 bases, with 14 bases separating them. Germline CDR1 SNHLY, CDR2 FYNNEI. The CDR3 is made up of 16 amino acids. The DNA for the CDR3 is TGTGCCAGCAGTGAAGCTTTGGGGCCCAGGGACTATGGCTACACCTTC. As protein: CASSEALGPRDYGYTF.

The rearrangement uses TRBV28 and TRBJ1-1; D uncertain. CDR1 MDHEN and CDR2 SYDVKM come from the germline V gene. The V gene lost 2 bases and the J gene lost 0 bases, with 7 bases spanning the gap. This CDR3 has 14 residues. The DNA of the CDR3 is TGTGCCAGCAGTTTAGGGCAGATGAACACTGAAGCTTTCTTT. Amino acid sequence: CASSLGQMNTEAFF.

J is TRBJ1-6 and V is TRBV3-1 (or the pseudogene TRBV3-2), with D tentatively TRBD1 (6 bases). V shed 0 bases and J shed 10 bases, with 13 bases lying between them. CDR1 LGHDT and CDR2 YNNKEL come from the germline V gene (reference sequence). This CDR3 spans 15 amino acids. DNA of the CDR3: TGTGCCAGCAGCCAAGATCAGGGGATTGGGTCACCCCTCCACTTT. Protein: CASSQDQGIGSPLHF.

The V call is TRBV3-1 (or the pseudogene TRBV3-2), the J call TRBJ2-7, with 10 positions matching TRBD2. The CDR3 extends over 15 amino acids. Germline trimming cut 3 bases from V and 1 base from J; bases unmatched to any gene: 3. Looked up from germline, CDR1 is LGHDT and CDR2 is YNNKEL (reference sequence). The CDR3 reads CASSHISGGSYEQYF. As DNA, the CDR3 is TGTGCCAGCAGCCACATTAGCGGGGGGTCCTACGAGCAGTACTTC.

The rearrangement uses TRBV4-1 and TRBJ1-1; perhaps TRBD1 as D (5 bases). CDR1 is MGHRA and CDR2 is YSYEKL in the germline V gene. V was cut by 4 bases and J by 3 bases, with 12 bases left in between. The CDR3 contains 14 residues. The CDR3 loop reads CASSLGVLDTEAFF. CDR3 bases: TGCGCCAGCAGCCTAGGGGTTTTGGACACTGAAGCTTTCTTT.

The J gene is TRBJ2-2, the V gene TRBV4-3; the D gene is possibly TRBD1 (5 bases). Trimming left V 0 bases short and J 2 bases short, with 10 bases between. The CDR3 runs 16 residues. CDR1 is LGHNA, CDR2 YSLEER, per germline. CDR3 residues: CASSQDIRENTGELFF. CDR3 nucleotide sequence: TGCGCCAGCAGCCAAGATATCAGGGAAAACACCGGGGAGCTGTTTTTT.

The chain recombines TRBV11-2 with TRBJ2-6, with D hard to call. CDR3 size: 15 residues. Trimming took 6 bases from V and 1 from J, leaving 10 bases between them. Per germline, CDR1 SGHAT and CDR2 FQNNGV. CDR3 residues: CASSPQVSGANVLTF. CDR3 bases: TGTGCCAGCAGTCCCCAGGTTTCTGGGGCCAACGTCCTGACTTTC.

This chain uses TRBV6-5 with TRBJ2-7; 7 nucleotides align to TRBD2. Germline CDR1 and CDR2: MNHEY and SVGAGI. This CDR3 region has 14 residues. V shed 5 bases, J shed 4 bases, and the junction held 8 bases outside the gene matches. CDR3 in amino acids: CASSTSGDQYEQYF. The CDR3 coding sequence is TGTGCCAGCAGTACCAGCGGGGACCAATACGAGCAGTACTTC.

This sequence joins TRBV4-3 and TRBJ1-1, with D maybe TRBD1 (5 bases). The germline V and J ends were trimmed by 5 bases and 4 bases, with 14 bases remaining between them. Per germline, CDR1 LGHNA and CDR2 YSLEER. CDR3 size: 14 residues. This CDR3 is CASSSGGDLTEAFF. CDR3 DNA sequence: TGCGCCAGCAGCTCCGGGGGGGACCTCACTGAAGCTTTCTTT.

The CDR3 nucleotides read TGCGCCAGCAGCTTGGGCGGAGGGGGCTTAGGGGGCGAGCAGTACTTC. This sequence encodes CASSLGGGGLGGEQYF. The chain recombines TRBV5-1 with TRBJ2-7; D perhaps matches TRBD1 (7 bases). CDR1 and CDR2 (germline): SGHRS, YFSETQ. The germline V and J ends were trimmed by 0 bases and 6 bases, with 19 bases remaining between them. The CDR3 loop spans 16 amino acids. Complete variable domain (other parts from reference TRBV5-1 and TRBJ2-7): KAGVTQTPRYLIKTRGQQVTLSCSPISGHRSVSWYQQTPGQGLQFLFEYFSETQRNKGNFPGRFSGRQFSNSRSEMNVSTLELGDSALYLCASSLGGGGLGGEQYFGPGTRLTVT.

This clone was observed a single time. This chain joins TRBV3-1 (or the pseudogene TRBV3-2) and TRBJ2-3; D ambiguous. Trimming took off 6 bases at V and 0 bases at J, with 4 bases between the two ends. The CDR3 has 12 amino acids. Per germline, CDR1 LGHDT and CDR2 YNNKEL (reference sequence). In nucleotides, the CDR3 is TGTGCCAGCAGGGCAAGCACAGATACGCAGTATTTT. Translation gives CASRASTDTQYF.

The chain has TRBV7-2 and TRBJ2-5; possibly TRBD2 for D (7 bases). The V gene lost 5 bases and the J gene lost 5 bases, with 21 bases spanning the gap. CDR3 length: 16 residues. The V gene's germline CDR1 is SGHTA and CDR2 FQGNSA. The CDR3 protein is CASSPILGGGGETQYF. In nucleotides, the CDR3 is TGTGCCAGCAGCCCCATTCTAGGGGGGGGCGGTGAGACCCAGTACTTC.

The sample holds one count of this clone. V is TRBV5-1 and J is TRBJ2-1, with a tentative D call TRBD1 (6 bases). The CDR3 is made up of 14 amino acids. The germline V and J ends were trimmed by 4 bases and 8 bases, with 16 bases remaining between them. Germline CDR1 is SGHRS and CDR2 is YFSETQ. CDR3 in amino acids: CASSTGQIKDEQFF. CDR3 in DNA: TGCGCCAGCAGCACGGGACAAATCAAGGATGAGCAGTTCTTC.

A note on this clone: This sample also contains other DNA sequences that code for the same CDR3. This chain joins TRBV7-2 and TRBJ2-7; 7 bases are shared with TRBD2. The CDR3 runs 15 residues. V gave up 1 base and J gave up 2 bases; unmatched junction bases: 5. The V gene's germline CDR1 is SGHTA and CDR2 FQGNSA. CDR3 in DNA: TGTGCCAGCAGCTTAGTTGGCGGGGGTACCTACGAGCAGTACTTC. Amino acid sequence: CASSLVGGGTYEQYF.

The V call is TRBV9, the J call TRBJ2-3, with 11 bases that match TRBD2. V lost 1 base and J lost 3; bases outside the gene matches: 4. The CDR3 length is 16 residues. CDR1 SGDLS and CDR2 YYNGEE come from the germline V gene. DNA for the CDR3: TGTGCCAGCAGCGTACGTAGCGGGGGGGGAACAGATACGCAGTATTTT. Residues: CASSVRSGGGTDTQYF. Looking up the rest from reference TRBV9 and TRBJ2-3 gives the full variable domain: DSGVTQTPKHLITATGQRVTLRCSPRSGDLSVYWYQQSLDQGLQFLIQYYNGEERAKGNILERFSAQQFPDLHSELNLSSLELGDSALYFCASSVRSGGGTDTQYFGPGTRLTVL.

The gene calls are TRBV10-3 and TRBJ1-1, with no clear D. V was cut by 5 bases and J by 3 bases, with 10 bases left in between. The CDR3 loop spans 13 amino acids. Per the germline V gene, CDR1 is ENHRY and CDR2 is SYGVKD. The CDR3 protein is CAISQVMDTEAFF. The CDR3, as DNA: TGTGCCATCAGTCAGGTGATGGACACTGAAGCTTTCTTT.

The J gene is TRBJ2-5, the V gene TRBV5-1; D is ambiguous. CDR3 size: 13 residues. Germline values: CDR1 SGHRS, CDR2 YFSETQ. V dropped 0 bases and J dropped 4 bases, with 7 bases sitting between them. CDR3 sequence: CASSLDSGETQYF. Written as DNA, the CDR3 is TGCGCCAGCAGCTTGGACTCAGGAGAGACCCAGTACTTC.

The V call is TRBV5-5, the J call TRBJ1-2; TRBD1 aligns across 10 bases. The V segment lost 6 bases and the J segment 7 bases; nucleotides outside the gene matches: 12. Per germline, CDR1 SGHKS and CDR2 YYEKEE (reference sequence). The CDR3 is made up of 15 amino acids. The CDR3 here is CASNLWGQGNAGYTF. The CDR3 DNA follows: TGTGCCAGCAACCTATGGGGACAGGGGAACGCTGGCTACACCTTC.

The chain has TRBV3-1 (or the pseudogene TRBV3-2) and TRBJ2-3; 12 positions match TRBD2. CDR3 size: 19 residues. The germline V gene encodes CDR1 LGHDT and CDR2 YNNKEL (reference sequence). With V trimmed by 5 bases and J by 5 bases, 17 bases remained unmatched. The CDR3 bases are TGTGCCAGCAGCTCACGATCTGGGCTAGCGGGGGGGCATGGAGATACGCAGTATTTT. This gives the protein CASSSRSGLAGGHGDTQYF.

The V and J genes are TRBV7-9 and TRBJ1-6, with a possible D match to TRBD1 (5 bases). The CDR3 contains 13 residues. Trimming stripped 5 bases from V and 6 bases from J, with 8 bases between. CDR1 is SEHNR, CDR2 FQNEAQ, per germline (reference sequence). The CDR3 region is CASSRDFNSPLHF. As DNA, the CDR3 is TGTGCCAGCAGCCGGGACTTTAATTCACCCCTCCACTTT.

This chain joins TRBV10-1 and TRBJ2-3; 9 nucleotides agree with TRBD2. This CDR3 region has 14 residues. Germline CDR1 is WNHNN and CDR2 is SYGVQD (reference sequence). V lost 6 bases to trimming and J lost 3 bases; unmatched junction nucleotides: 4. In nucleotides, the CDR3 is TGCGCCAGCAGCAGCGGGGGGATGACAGATACGCAGTATTTT. Protein sequence: CASSSGGMTDTQYF.

As DNA, the CDR3 is TGTGCCAGCAGCTCAACGGTTTGGGCGGGGACTAAGGGCTACAATGAGCAGTTCTTC. As protein: CASSSTVWAGTKGYNEQFF. The rearrangement links TRBV7-9 to TRBJ2-1; 7 bases agree with TRBD2. The CDR3 loop spans 19 amino acids. The junction had 18 bases not matched to a gene; V was cut back by 4 bases and J by 3 bases. Germline V gene lookup returns CDR1 SEHNR and CDR2 FQNEAQ (reference sequence).

V gene TRBV6-5 combines with J gene TRBJ1-2; tentative D call: TRBD1 (5 bases). From germline, CDR1 is MNHEY and CDR2 SVGAGI. This CDR3 spans 16 amino acids. The V and J ends lost 4 bases and 4 bases respectively, with 19 bases between them. For the CDR3, the DNA is TGTGCCAGCAGTTCCTCCCCGGGGGGAGGTAGCTATGGCTACACCTTC. Residues: CASSSSPGGGSYGYTF.